This TCR beta chain is from a study of radiotherapy plus CTLA-4 blockade in lung cancer. Study information: Overall, 15% to 20% of patients showed an objective response, while around 34% attained disease control.

Note on this clone: Its matching antigen is unknown.

The CDR3 is made up of 14 amino acids. Trimming left V 3 bases short and J 1 base short, with 9 bases between. The germline gives CDR1 LNHDA, CDR2 SQIVND (reference sequence). Findings and limits, study-wide: Early clone dynamics of blood T cells, plus interferon-beta, reportedly predicted response best. Researchers report tumor-derived TCR clones expanding in blood after radiotherapy plus ipilimumab.

CTLA-4 blockade using ipilimumab, together with focal radiation, was received by patients with chemo-refractory metastatic non-small-cell lung cancer. TCRdb's table, derived via immunoSEQ multiplex PCR, lists solely in-frame clones and lacks some. The sample has under 65,000 clones; around 79% are singletons. This clonotype originated in a human donor with non-small cell lung cancer who had a complete response to radiotherapy plus ipilimumab. Material: peripheral blood, obtained from a patient treated with radiotherapy plus ipilimumab. This chain uses TRBV19 with TRBJ2-5; D possibly corresponds to TRBD1 (6 bases). The CDR3 protein is CASSIGGSQETQYF. DNA for the CDR3: TGTGCCAGTAGTATTGGGGGCTCCCAAGAGACCCAGTACTTC.